Listed below are T cell receptor beta chains from one sample, sequenced in a study of radiotherapy plus CTLA-4 blockade in lung cancer. Sequenced by immunoSEQ multiplex PCR; TCRdb stores in-frame clones only, minus some. The repertoire holds 20,000 or so clones, about 82% seen once, with around 22% in the top ten. The material was peripheral blood, obtained from a patient treated with radiotherapy plus ipilimumab. The receptors here all came from a human donor with non-small cell lung cancer whose response to radiotherapy plus ipilimumab could not be evaluated. Each CDR3 is given with its conserved first and last residue. A D gene is named only where the DNA matches it firmly. Size is omitted from some rows. Given values are once, few, many or a class for expanded clones.

V gene	D gene	J gene	clone size	CDR3 DNA	CDR3 protein
TRBV12-2	.	TRBJ2-5	.	TGTGCAAGTCGCTTAGTGTGCAGGGGTATGTACCAAGAGACCCAGTACTTC	CASRLVCRGMYQETQYF
TRBV2	.	TRBJ2-3	.	TGTGCCAGCCAGACAAACACAGATACGCAGTATTTT	CASQTNTDTQYF
TRBV9	TRBD2	TRBJ2-5	.	TGTGCCAGCAGCGAGGGACTAGCGGCCCAAGAGACCCAGTACTTC	CASSEGLAAQETQYF
TRBV6-1	.	TRBJ2-6	.	TGTGCCAGCAGTGACCCGGGGGGCTACTCTGGGGCCAACGTCCTGACTTTC	CASSDPGGYSGANVLTF
TRBV4-1	TRBD1	TRBJ1-2	.	TGCGCCAGCAGCCAAGATAACAGGGGGCCCTATGGCTACACCTTC	CASSQDNRGPYGYTF
TRBV10-3	.	TRBJ2-3	.	TGTGCCATCACCCCGACGGGTACAGATACGCAGTATTTT	CAITPTGTDTQYF
TRBV29-1	TRBD2	TRBJ2-3	.	TGCAGCGTTGTAGACGGTTGGACTAGCGATCTCACAGATACGCAGTATTTT	CSVVDGWTSDLTDTQYF
TRBV27	.	TRBJ1-2	few	TGTGCCAGCAGCCCCCGGGGGGCTGGCTACACCTTC	CASSPRGAGYTF
TRBV19	.	TRBJ1-3	.	TGTGCCAGTAGTATATTCTGGGGAGCCAGAAACACCATATATTTT	CASSIFWGARNTIYF
TRBV27	.	TRBJ2-7	.	TGTGCCAGCAGTTTCCGGGCCGCGGGCGAGCAGTACTTC	CASSFRAAGEQYF
TRBV10-2	TRBD1	TRBJ1-1	.	TGCGCCAGCAGTGATCCACAGACAGGGGGCATCCACTTGAACACTGAAGCTTTCTTT	CASSDPQTGGIHLNTEAFF
TRBV28	.	TRBJ1-6	once	TGTGCCAGCACACGAGGGCTTCGGAATTCACCCCTCCACTTT	CASTRGLRNSPLHF
TRBV7-2	.	TRBJ2-5	once	TGTGCCAGCAGCTTAGCTAGGACTACCGTAAAAGAGACCCAGTACTTC	CASSLARTTVKETQYF
TRBV9	TRBD1	TRBJ1-2	.	TGTGCCAGCAGCGGAGGACAGGGGAAGGAGGGCTACACCTTC	CASSGGQGKEGYTF
TRBV28	.	TRBJ2-7	.	TGTGCCAGCAGGAAGACTAGCTCCTACGAGCAGTACTTC	CASRKTSSYEQYF
TRBV5-4	TRBD2	TRBJ2-3	.	TGTGCCAGCAGCTCGGGAGGGGGAAGCACAGATACGCAGTATTTT	CASSSGGGSTDTQYF
TRBV29-1	TRBD1	TRBJ2-4	.	TGCAGCGCGTCAACCGGGACAGGGGCCAAAAACATTCAGTACTTC	CSASTGTGAKNIQYF
TRBV7-2	TRBD2	TRBJ2-7	.	TGTGCCAGCAGCAGACCGGGACTAGCGGGGGACGAGCAGTACTTC	CASSRPGLAGDEQYF
TRBV7-2	TRBD2	TRBJ2-7	.	TGTGCCAGCAGCTTAGCGTCTAGGGGACTAGCGGGGGGGGAGCAGTACTTC	CASSLASRGLAGGEQYF
TRBV6-5	.	TRBJ1-4	.	TGTGCCAGCCGCGGGGGGGGCGCAACTAATGAAAAACTGTTTTTT	CASRGGGATNEKLFF
TRBV5-6	.	TRBJ2-7	medium-sized	TGTGCCAGCAGCTCCGTGGACAGACTCTACGAGCAGTACTTC	CASSSVDRLYEQYF
TRBV11-2	.	TRBJ2-7	.	TGTGCCAGCAGCTTAGGTATACAGTCGGGGGAGCAGTACTTC	CASSLGIQSGEQYF
TRBV11-2	.	TRBJ1-3	.	TGTGCCAGCCACGGACTCGCGGTATCTGGAAACACCATATATTTT	CASHGLAVSGNTIYF
TRBV7-6	TRBD1	TRBJ2-5	.	TGTGCCAGCAGCTTACAACAGGGGCGGGAGACCCAGTACTTC	CASSLQQGRETQYF
TRBV5-1	.	TRBJ2-7	.	TGCGCCAGCAGGGCCCCACCTTATTACGAGCAGTACTTC	CASRAPPYYEQYF
TRBV7-2	.	TRBJ1-5	.	TGTGCCAGCAGCGTGGAGCTAAATCAGCCCCAGCATTTT	CASSVELNQPQHF
TRBV6-1	.	TRBJ2-5	.	TGTGCCAGCAGTTCCACAGGGTTGGAGACCCAGTACTTC	CASSSTGLETQYF
TRBV6-5	.	TRBJ1-1	.	TGTGCCAGCAGTTACTCTTCAAAGGGGACTGAAGCTTTCTTT	CASSYSSKGTEAFF
TRBV10-3	TRBD1	TRBJ1-2	.	TGTGCCATCAGGACCGACAGGGAAGAAGGCTACACCTTC	CAIRTDREEGYTF
TRBV5-4	.	TRBJ1-4	.	TGTGCCAGCAGCCAAACAGGGTCTAATGAAAAACTGTTTTTT	CASSQTGSNEKLFF
TRBV5-5	.	TRBJ2-5	.	TGTGCCAGCAGCTGGGCGGAGACCCAGTACTTC	CASSWAETQYF
TRBV23-1	TRBD2	TRBJ2-7	.	TGCGCCAGCAGTCCCGGGCGGGGGGGGTGCTCCTACGAGCAGTACTTC	CASSPGRGGCSYEQYF
TRBV4-3	TRBD1	TRBJ1-1	.	TGCGCCAGCCAACAGGACAGGGGGGAGAAGGTAGCTGAAGCTTTCTTT	CASQQDRGEKVAEAFF
TRBV6-6	.	TRBJ1-5	.	TGTGCCAGCAGTGTATCAGGGAGCAATCAGCCCCAGCATTTT	CASSVSGSNQPQHF
TRBV7-2	TRBD1	TRBJ2-5	.	TGTGCCAGCAGCTTAGTGTGGACAGGGAACCGCGAGACCCAGTACTTC	CASSLVWTGNRETQYF
TRBV10-3	TRBD1	TRBJ2-7	.	TGTGCCATCGGAGTCCATCGAGTTACGGGACAGAAAGCAAAGTACGAGCAGTACTTC	CAIGVHRVTGQKAKYEQYF
TRBV2	.	TRBJ2-2	.	TGTGCCTCCGGCACCGATAGAGAGCGGCCGACGAACACCGGGGAGCTGTTTTTT	CASGTDRERPTNTGELFF
TRBV2	.	TRBJ1-4	.	TGTGCCAGCACCCCCCGAGGTGCAACTAATGAAAAACTGTTTTTT	CASTPRGATNEKLFF
TRBV10-1	.	TRBJ2-3	.	TGCGCCAGCAGTGAGTCTTCGTCGTCTAGCACAGATACGCAGTATTTT	CASSESSSSSTDTQYF
TRBV28	.	TRBJ1-5	.	TGTGCCAGCAGTTTATTTTCGGGGACACAAGGCGATCAGCCCCAGCATTTT	CASSLFSGTQGDQPQHF
TRBV5-6	.	TRBJ2-5	.	TGTGCCAGCAGCTTACGGGAGACCCAGTACTTC	CASSLRETQYF
TRBV28	TRBD2	TRBJ2-1	.	TGTGCCAGCAGTCCCCACCCTAGCGGGAGGCTCTACAGTGAGCAGTTCTTC	CASSPHPSGRLYSEQFF
TRBV28	TRBD1	TRBJ2-7	.	TGTGCCAGCATCGAAGGGGCAGGGGGTGTCGAGCAGTACTTC	CASIEGAGGVEQYF
TRBV11-2	.	TRBJ1-3	.	TGTGCCAGCAGCGGAAGGAGGGACTCTGGAAACACCATATATTTT	CASSGRRDSGNTIYF
TRBV18	.	TRBJ2-1	.	TGTGCCAGCTCAGATCAGGGGCTCGAGCAGTTCTTC	CASSDQGLEQFF
TRBV11-2	.	TRBJ1-1	once	TGTGCCAGCAGCTTTCTAGGGGTGAACACTGAAGCTTTCTTT	CASSFLGVNTEAFF
TRBV2	TRBD2	TRBJ2-5	.	TGTGCCAGCAGGCTAGCGGGGGGGATGGAGACCCAGTACTTC	CASRLAGGMETQYF
TRBV6-1	.	TRBJ2-3	.	TGTGCCAGTTCGGCTAGCGACACAGATACGCAGTATTTT	CASSASDTDTQYF
TRBV7-2	.	TRBJ2-3	.	TGTGCCAGCTGGGAGGCGGGGGCCCTCACAGATACGCAGTATTTT	CASWEAGALTDTQYF
TRBV7-2	.	TRBJ1-1	.	TGTGCCAGCAGCCAAGGGGGTTTAGGTGGAGCTTTCTTT	CASSQGGLGGAFF
TRBV7-3	.	TRBJ2-5	.	TGTGCCAGCAGCCACGCACCACGGATCACCGGGGAGACCCAGTACTTC	CASSHAPRITGETQYF